This entry lists 11 T cell receptor beta chains sequenced from one sample in a study of liver allograft versus peripheral blood T cells (dated by TCRdb to 2018 to 2021). Background for the entire study: The study compared the T cell receptor repertoires present in transplanted livers with the repertoires present in the peripheral blood of liver transplant recipients.

Sequencing took place on an Illumina MiSeq. TCRdb cleaned the public reads at Q25 with fastp, built clones with MiXCR and kept in-frame beta chains. Each entry is one CDR3 protein sequence, shown with its most common DNA and genes. Present in this sample are under 750 distinct CDR3 sequences, roughly 40% of which were seen just once. Around four fifths of the sample goes to the ten largest clones. These receptors originate from a human patient who had a liver transplant. After a transplant, certain T cells may trace back to the graft donor.

The chain couples TRBV5-4 to TRBJ2-7, with D perhaps matching TRBD1 (6 bases). This CDR3 comprises 14 residues. Germline values: CDR1 SGHNT, CDR2 YYREEE (reference sequence). The V and J ends lost 1 base and 1 base respectively, with 9 bases between them. In DNA, the CDR3 is TGTGCCAGCAGCTTGTGGGGGCCATCCTACGAGCAGTACTTC. Amino acid sequence: CASSLWGPSYEQYF.

This clonotype appeared once. V and J are TRBV6-5 and TRBJ1-3; D is ambiguous. The CDR3 consists of 13 residues. V was cut by 6 bases and J by 0 bases, with 6 bases left in between. Germline V gene sequence: CDR1 MNHEY, CDR2 SVGAGI. CDR3 sequence reads: CASRLPSGNTIYF. Written as DNA, the CDR3 is TGTGCCAGCAGGCTCCCCTCTGGAAACACCATATATTTT.

The chain uses TRBV27 and TRBJ2-1; 15 nucleotides line up with TRBD2. CDR1 and CDR2 (germline): MNHEY, SMNVEV (reference sequence). This CDR3 is built from 16 residues. V dropped 6 bases and J dropped 4; count of bases not matched to a gene: 4. The CDR3 is CASRGLAGGLYNEQFF. The DNA of the CDR3 is TGTGCCAGCAGAGGACTAGCGGGGGGGCTATACAATGAGCAGTTCTTC.

This clonotype was seen a handful of times. V and J are TRBV6-1 and TRBJ2-5; D is ambiguous. V dropped 8 bases and J dropped 4 bases, with 11 bases sitting between them. CDR3 length: 12 amino acids. Germline V gene lookup returns CDR1 MNHNS and CDR2 SASEGT. CDR3 residues: CASGRVGETQYF. The CDR3 DNA reads TGTGCCAGCGGACGGGTGGGAGAGACCCAGTACTTC.

The chain is built from TRBV6-1 and TRBJ1-2, with no clear D. The CDR3 is made up of 13 amino acids. The germline V gene has CDR1 MNHNS and CDR2 SASEGT. V was pared by 4 bases and J by 0 bases, with 6 bases between. CDR3 DNA sequence: TGTGCCAGCAGTGGGACCGCTAACTATGGCTACACCTTC. Translation: CASSGTANYGYTF.

About this clonotype: The missing conserved phenylalanine or tryptophan at the end of this CDR3 makes a read error likely. The chain couples TRBV18 to TRBJ2-1, with D tentatively TRBD1 or TRBD2 (5 bases each). The tail of the sequence fits TRBJ2-5 better, so the J call may be wrong. Germline lookup yields CDR1 KGHSH and CDR2 LQKENI. This CDR3 comprises 15 residues. The chain's CDR3 is CASSPPGHPGETQYY. Here the CDR3 DNA reads TGTGCCAGCTCACCTCCCGGACACCCGGGGGAGACCCAGTACTAC.

As to this clonotype: The junction and the germline gene differ at one end; a read error may be behind it. V gene TRBV7-2 combines with J gene TRBJ2-7; TRBD2 agrees at 10 bases. The germline CDR1 and CDR2 sequences are SGHTA and FQGNSA. There are 15 residues in the CDR3. The CDR3 reads CASSLDASGGYKQYF. CDR3 DNA: TGTGCCAGCAGCTTAGATGCTAGCGGGGGCTACAAGCAGTACTTC. Full variable domain (missing parts from reference TRBV7-2 and TRBJ2-7): GAGVSQSPSNKVTEKGKDVELRCDPISGHTALYWYRQSLGQGLEFLIYFQGNSAPDKSGLPSDRFSAERTGGSVSTLTIQRTQQEDSAVYLCASSLDASGGYKQYFGPGTRLTVT.

This chain joins TRBV18 and TRBJ2-5; 8 bases line up with TRBD1. The CDR3 totals 15 residues. V was clipped by 2 bases and J by 5 bases; unmatched bases: 7. Germline V gene sequence: CDR1 KGHSH, CDR2 LQKENI. The CDR3 protein is CASSPLGQVGETQYF. Here the CDR3 DNA reads TGTGCCAGCTCACCATTGGGACAGGTGGGCGAGACCCAGTACTTC.

This clonotype came up once. The gene calls are TRBV15 and TRBJ2-3, with 9 bases matching TRBD2. The germline CDR1 and CDR2 sequences are LNHNV and YYDKDF (reference sequence). CDR3 length: 15 residues. J lost 7 bases, V lost 4 bases, and 9 bases had no gene match. The CDR3 here is CATSNPAGGRHTQYF. The CDR3, as DNA: TGTGCCACCAGCAACCCAGCGGGGGGTCGGCATACGCAGTATTTT.

This chain joins TRBV30 and TRBJ1-1; possible D gene TRBD1, 5 bases. Germline loops: CDR1 GTSNPN, CDR2 SVGIG (reference sequence). The CDR3 is 15 amino acids. Trimming left V 3 bases short and J 0 bases short, with 14 bases between. This CDR3 reads CAWSISDILNTEAFF. The CDR3 DNA sequence: TGTGCCTGGAGCATCTCGGACATTTTGAACACTGAAGCTTTCTTT.

Regarding this clonotype: A far larger clone is only one base removed, so a read error is likely. The rearrangement links TRBV30 to TRBJ1-5; tentatively, D is TRBD1 (6 bases). The J call may not be correct, given that the DNA end is closer to TRBJ1-6. The V gene's germline CDR1 is GTSNPN and CDR2 SVGIG (reference sequence). CDR3 length: 13 residues. The CDR3 here is CAWGGHYISPLHF. The DNA of the CDR3 is TGTGCCTGGGGGGGACATTATATTTCACCCCTCCACTTT.